The 15 T cell receptor beta chains presented below share a single source sample, sequenced in a study of control samples from healthy donors and cancer patients (dated by TCRdb to 2020 to 2022). Library preparation used the immunoSEQ multiplex PCR assay. TCRdb stores this immuneACCESS table with in-frame sequences only. Part of the clones is absent; in the studies checked, under half of the shortfall reflects unresolved V genes, and no reason is known for the rest. For this sample there are roughly 400,000 clones; around nine tenths appear just once. Of the sample, 5% to 7% is held by the ten largest clones. What was sequenced was PBMCs. These receptor sequences come from a man aged 40-50 years with head and neck cancer.

V and J are TRBV11-2 and TRBJ2-1, with a weak D call TRBD2 (6 bases). There are 15 residues in the CDR3. With 4 bases removed from V and 15 bases from J, the gap between germline ends came to 25 bases. Per germline, CDR1 SGHAT and CDR2 FQNNGV. The CDR3 protein is CASSSDLGGPSEWFF. CDR3 coding DNA: TGTGCCAGCAGCTCTGATTTGGGAGGTCCTTCGGAGTGGTTCTTC.

This chain joins TRBV28 and TRBJ2-7, with 7 bases lining up with TRBD2. This CDR3 region has 14 residues. The J segment lost 2 bases and the V segment lost 5 bases, leaving 6 bases of the junction unmatched. Germline V gene data show CDR1 as MDHEN and CDR2 as SYDVKM. Here the CDR3 reads CASSVSGGPYEQYF. CDR3 DNA sequence: TGTGCCAGCAGTGTTTCGGGGGGTCCCTACGAGCAGTACTTC. Using reference TRBV28 and TRBJ2-7 for the parts outside the CDR3, the full variable domain is DVKVTQSSRYLVKRTGEKVFLECVQDMDHENMFWYRQDPGLGLRLIYFSYDVKMKEKGDIPEGYSVSREKKERFSLILESASTNQTSMYLCASSVSGGPYEQYFGPGTRLTVT.

V gene TRBV3-1 (or the pseudogene TRBV3-2) combines with J gene TRBJ2-4; D ambiguous. Germline V gene lookup returns CDR1 LGHDT and CDR2 YNNKEL (reference sequence). V shed 0 bases and J shed 6 bases, with 3 bases lying between them. The CDR3 is made up of 12 amino acids. The CDR3 spells CASSQEGNIQYF. CDR3 nucleotides: TGTGCCAGCAGCCAAGAGGGAAACATTCAGTACTTC.

The genes are TRBV9 and TRBJ1-2; 7 positions agree with TRBD1. CDR3 size: 15 residues. Unmatched junction bases numbered 17, after V lost 7 bases and J lost 8 bases. Germline CDR1 reads SGDLS; CDR2 reads YYNGEE. This chain's CDR3 is CASGRQGHAPRGYTF. The CDR3 bases are TGTGCCAGCGGGAGACAGGGCCACGCGCCAAGGGGCTACACCTTC.

This chain links TRBV5-6 with TRBJ1-1; 8 bases map to TRBD1. J was trimmed by 1 base and V by 2 bases; bases with no gene match: 1. CDR3 length equals 14 residues. Germline CDR1 and CDR2: SGHDT and YYEEEE. For the CDR3, the DNA is TGTGCCAGCAGCTTCGGACAGGGGAACACTGAAGCTTTCTTT. Translating it yields CASSFGQGNTEAFF.

The chain couples TRBV6-5 to TRBJ1-2; perhaps TRBD1 as D (5 bases). In germline, CDR1 is MNHEY, CDR2 SVGAGI. V gave up 8 bases and J gave up 7 bases, with 17 bases separating them. The CDR3 is 13 residues long. The CDR3 spells CASQQGRQSGYTF. CDR3 in DNA: TGTGCCAGCCAGCAGGGTCGTCAGAGTGGCTACACCTTC.

The chain joins TRBV11-2 to TRBJ2-1, with D possibly TRBD1 on 5 matching bases. The germline V and J ends were trimmed by 5 bases and 6 bases, with 11 bases remaining between them. The CDR3 is made up of 13 amino acids. Germline CDR1 SGHAT, CDR2 FQNNGV. CDR3 sequence (DNA): TGTGCCAGCAGCGTCGACAGAGCCAATGAGCAGTTCTTC. Translated, it gives CASSVDRANEQFF. Filled out from reference TRBV11-2 and TRBJ2-1, the complete variable domain reads EAGVAQSPRYKIIEKRQSVAFWCNPISGHATLYWYQQILGQGPKLLIQFQNNGVVDDSQLPKDRFSAERLKGVDSTLKIQPAKLEDSAVYLCASSVDRANEQFFGPGTRLTVL.

Turning to this clone: At the DNA level, this CDR3 is encoded by other sequences in the same sample as well. This sequence joins TRBV7-2 and TRBJ2-7; TRBD1 matches at 10 bases. Germline CDR1 and CDR2: SGHTA and FQGNSA. The CDR3 runs 13 residues. The V segment lost 3 bases and the J segment 5 bases; nucleotides outside the gene matches: 1. For the CDR3, the DNA is TGTGCCAGCAGCTTGGACAGGGGGGACGAGCAGTACTTC. It translates to CASSLDRGDEQYF.

The chain couples TRBV24-1 to TRBJ2-3; 7 bases fit TRBD2. The germline gives CDR1 KGHDR, CDR2 SFDVKD. The CDR3 has 15 amino acids. Trimming at V came to 3 bases and at J to 2 bases, leaving 4 bases not matched to a gene. The CDR3 loop reads CATSDPSGDTDTQYF. The DNA of the CDR3 is TGTGCCACCAGTGATCCTAGCGGAGACACAGATACGCAGTATTTT.

For the CDR3, the DNA is TGTGCCACCAGCGGCGGGGGGCTTGAAAAACTGTTTTTT. The encoded protein is CATSGGGLEKLFF. The chain combines TRBV15 with TRBJ1-4; D possibly corresponds to TRBD1 (6 bases). CDR3 size: 13 residues. The V end was cut by 5 bases, the J end by 7 bases, with 11 bases between. Germline CDR1 is LNHNV and CDR2 is YYDKDF (reference sequence).

The chain recombines TRBV6-5 with TRBJ2-7; the D is unclear. Germline CDR1 reads MNHEY; CDR2 reads SVGAGI. V lost 2 bases to trimming and J lost 4 bases, with 15 bases between them. The CDR3 sequence is 15 residues long. In nucleotides, the CDR3 is TGTGCCAGCAGTTACACGGGTACTCTCGCATACGAGCAGTACTTC. This translates into CASSYTGTLAYEQYF.

The gene calls are TRBV10-3 and TRBJ1-4; possibly TRBD1 for D (5 bases). The CDR3 is made up of 13 amino acids. Germline assignment: CDR1 ENHRY and CDR2 SYGVKD. Trimming took 8 bases from V and 7 from J, leaving 14 bases between them. The DNA of the CDR3 is TGTGCCATCTCCGGGGCAACGGGTGAAAAACTGTTTTTT. Translated: CAISGATGEKLFF.

This clone has more than one count but fewer than ten. J is TRBJ2-5 and V is TRBV27; tentative D call: TRBD1 (5 bases). Trimming took off 3 bases at V and 4 bases at J, with 15 bases between the two ends. CDR1 and CDR2 from the germline V gene are MNHEY and SMNVEV (reference sequence). The CDR3 has 15 residues. The CDR3 spells CASSFTQGRSETQYF. In DNA, the CDR3 is TGTGCCAGCAGTTTTACCCAGGGAAGGTCAGAGACCCAGTACTTC.

The gene calls are TRBV6-7 and TRBJ2-5; TRBD2 aligns across 10 bases. TRBV6-7 is known as an ORF, though its function is uncertain. V gave up 0 bases and J gave up 5 bases; unmatched junction bases: 12. CDR3 length: 18 residues. CDR3 DNA: TGTGCCAGCAGTTACTCGAGTTGGAAGCGGGGGGGCCGGGAGACCCAGTACTTC. It yields the protein CASSYSSWKRGGRETQYF.

This chain uses TRBV6-5 with TRBJ1-3, with 8 bases matching TRBD1. This CDR3 comprises 16 residues. Germline V gives CDR1 MNHEY, CDR2 SVGAGI. V was clipped by 4 bases and J by 7 bases; unmatched bases: 12. The CDR3 is CASSWGPPDRENTIYF. The CDR3 nucleotides are TGTGCCAGCAGTTGGGGCCCCCCGGACAGGGAGAACACCATATATTTT.